This T cell receptor (beta chain) was captured in a study of T cell changes during pregnancy in multiple sclerosis. The ends were cut back, 4 bases at V and 8 bases at J, with 14 bases in the middle. CDR3 length equals 14 residues. CDR1 is MDHEN and CDR2 is SYDVKM in the germline V gene. The table came from immunoSEQ multiplex PCR; TCRdb's copy has only in-frame clones and leaves some out. The sample yields about 61,000 clones, over 90% seen once. Sample: CD8+ T cells from peripheral blood mononuclear cells, taken in the third trimester of pregnancy. The clonotype was recovered from a female donor with multiple sclerosis, enrolled in a pregnancy study. The V gene is TRBV28, the J gene TRBJ1-4; possibly TRBD1 for D (6 bases). The CDR3 protein is CASSSHRVKEKLFF. CDR3 DNA sequence: TGTGCCAGCAGTTCGCACAGGGTGAAGGAAAAACTGTTTTTT. Together with reference TRBV28 and TRBJ1-4, the CDR3 gives the full variable domain: DVKVTQSSRYLVKRTGEKVFLECVQDMDHENMFWYRQDPGLGLRLIYFSYDVKMKEKGDIPEGYSVSREKKERFSLILESASTNQTSMYLCASSSHRVKEKLFFGSGTQLSVL.